Shown below are 19 T cell receptor beta chains from a single sample sequenced in a study of blood T cell repertoires in COVID-19 (dated by TCRdb to about 2020). The library was built by means of the immunoSEQ multiplex PCR assay. The clones in this table, taken by TCRdb from immuneACCESS, are in-frame only. Not every clone is retained; where verified, under half of the shortfall comes from an unresolved V gene, and the cause of the rest is unknown. In all, the sample holds tens of thousands of clones, and 75% to 90% of those were seen once. The ten largest account for 15% to 20% of the sample. Sequencing was done on a sample of peripheral blood. These TCRs come from a human donor in a cohort sampled during active COVID-19.

V is TRBV7-8 and J is TRBJ1-2; TRBD1 matches at 7 bases. Looked up from germline, CDR1 is SGHVS and CDR2 is FQNEAQ. The trim removed 4 bases at V and 7 bases at J, leaving 12 bases unmatched. The CDR3 spans 15 residues. DNA for the CDR3: TGTGCCAGCAGCTCTCGACAGGGTATAATTTTTGGCTACACCTTC. It codes for CASSSRQGIIFGYTF.

The rearrangement links TRBV4-1 to TRBJ1-2, with TRBD1 matching 11 bases. The germline V gene has CDR1 MGHRA and CDR2 YSYEKL. CDR3 length: 18 residues. V lost 0 bases and J lost 4; bases outside the gene matches: 10. The CDR3 DNA reads TGCGCCAGCAGCCAAGATGAGGACAGGGGGCTCAGGGGCTATGGCTACACCTTC. It is translated as CASSQDEDRGLRGYGYTF.

This rearrangement joins TRBV3-1 (or the pseudogene TRBV3-2) to TRBJ2-7; weak D call: TRBD1 (6 bases). The CDR3 spans 15 residues. V was shortened by 2 bases and J by 1 base, with 12 bases between the two germline ends. Germline V gene lookup returns CDR1 LGHDT and CDR2 YNNKEL (reference sequence). CDR3 DNA: TGTGCCAGCAGCCAACAGGGGTGGGGGTCCTACGAGCAGTACTTC. This encodes CASSQQGWGSYEQYF.

The chain employs TRBV27 and TRBJ2-3; 9 positions agree with TRBD2. Per the germline V gene, CDR1 is MNHEY and CDR2 is SMNVEV (reference sequence). The CDR3 sequence is 16 residues long. Losses at the gene ends were 5 bases for V and 9 bases for J; bases not matched to a gene: 15. The CDR3 region has the DNA TGTGCCAGCAGTGGAGTGCGAGCGGGGGGATGGCTAACGCAGTATTTT. It yields the protein CASSGVRAGGWLTQYF.

The rearrangement joins TRBV5-1 to TRBJ2-6; possible D gene TRBD1, 5 bases. This CDR3 region has 15 residues. The germline V gene encodes CDR1 SGHRS and CDR2 YFSETQ. V was trimmed by 4 bases and J by 0 bases, leaving 8 bases between them. The CDR3 spells CASSPDTSGANVLTF. In nucleotides, the CDR3 is TGCGCCAGCAGCCCGGACACCTCTGGGGCCAACGTCCTGACTTTC.

The genes are TRBV27 and TRBJ1-1, with a possible D match to TRBD1 (6 bases). The CDR3 is 13 residues long. Germline CDR1 MNHEY, CDR2 SMNVEV (reference sequence). Trimming removed 8 bases from V and 5 bases from J, with 15 bases in between. For the CDR3, the DNA is TGTGCCAGCGGCGTTTCAGGGGTGACTGAAGCTTTCTTT. Protein product: CASGVSGVTEAFF.

This chain joins TRBV2 and TRBJ2-3; possible D gene TRBD2, 5 bases. From germline, CDR1 is SNHLY and CDR2 FYNNEI. V lost 4 bases, J lost 3 bases, and 11 bases lay in between. This CDR3 spans 14 amino acids. CDR3 nucleotide sequence: TGTGCCAGCAGTGTATGGGGAGAAACAGATACGCAGTATTTT. Its protein product is CASSVWGETDTQYF.

Only one count was recorded for this clone. V gene TRBV20-1 combines with J gene TRBJ1-1; possibly TRBD1 for D (6 bases). CDR1 and CDR2 from the germline V gene are DFQATT and SNEGSKA (reference sequence). CDR3 length equals 11 residues. V shed 1 base and J shed 14 bases, with 14 bases lying between them. The CDR3 nucleotides are TGCAGTGCTAGAGGGACAGACACTTCCTTCTTT. Amino acid sequence: CSARGTDTSFF.

The chain couples TRBV14 to TRBJ2-3; TRBD1 might be the D (5 bases). The CDR3 contains 13 residues. Deletions cut 7 bases from V and 4 bases from J, with 12 bases between. Germline CDR1 and CDR2: SGHDN and FVKESK. CDR3 sequence reads: CASNTRASDTQYF. CDR3 nucleotide sequence: TGTGCCAGCAATACCAGGGCGTCAGATACGCAGTATTTT.

V usage is TRBV7-8 and J usage is TRBJ2-3; D call uncertain. Trimming left V 4 bases short and J 0 bases short, with 11 bases between. The germline gives CDR1 SGHVS, CDR2 FQNEAQ. There are 15 residues in the CDR3. This CDR3 reads CASSSRVGSTDTQYF. CDR3 nucleotide sequence: TGTGCCAGCAGCTCCCGAGTCGGTAGCACAGATACGCAGTATTTT. The full variable domain, completed using reference TRBV7-8 and TRBJ2-3, is GAGVSQSPRYKVAKRGQDVALRCDPISGHVSLFWYQQALGQGPEFLTYFQNEAQLDKSGLPSDRFFAERPEGSVSTLKIQRTQQEDSAVYLCASSSRVGSTDTQYFGPGTRLTVL.

This clone was seen once. The rearrangement uses TRBV10-3 and TRBJ2-7; 8 bases align to TRBD2. Per the germline V gene, CDR1 is ENHRY and CDR2 is SYGVKD. The CDR3 totals 15 residues. The V gene end was trimmed by 11 bases and the J gene end by 2 bases; junction bases not matched to a gene: 14. The CDR3 sequence is CASLGGEGIAYEQYF. The CDR3 bases are TGTGCCTCCCTCGGGGGGGAGGGAATAGCCTACGAGCAGTACTTC.

The CDR3 region has the DNA TGCGCCAGCAGACGGGCCCTGAGGGAAGCGGGGGAAGAGACCCAGTACTTC. Residues: CASRRALREAGEETQYF. The chain employs TRBV5-1 and TRBJ2-5; 8 bases line up with TRBD2. CDR3 length equals 17 residues. Germline values: CDR1 SGHRS, CDR2 YFSETQ. V lost 5 bases to trimming and J lost 3 bases; unmatched junction nucleotides: 15.

The V and J genes are TRBV5-1 and TRBJ2-7; 8 bases fit TRBD2. With 0 bases clipped from V and 6 bases from J, the junction kept 5 bases outside the gene matches. CDR1 and CDR2 from the germline V gene are SGHRS and YFSETQ. The CDR3 loop spans 14 amino acids. CDR3 nucleotides: TGCGCCAGCAGCTTGGTCAGCGGGAGTGGCGAGCAGTACTTC. It translates to CASSLVSGSGEQYF.

V gene TRBV10-2 combines with J gene TRBJ1-1; D not certain. Germline V lookup: CDR1 WSHSY, CDR2 SAAADI. The CDR3 length is 14 residues. Between the trimmed V and J ends, which lost 6 bases and 1 base, there was a span of 12 bases. The CDR3 nucleotides are TGCGCCAGCAGGTCCCCCGAGGGGAACACTGAAGCTTTCTTT. Translation: CASRSPEGNTEAFF.

For the CDR3, the DNA is TGTGCCAGCAGCCTCGACTCGGATGAGCAGTTCTTC. It yields the protein CASSLDSDEQFF. This chain connects TRBV11-2 to TRBJ2-1; D uncertain. Trimming left V 5 bases short and J 8 bases short, with 10 bases between. The CDR3 contains 12 residues. Germline V gene sequence: CDR1 SGHAT, CDR2 FQNNGV.

This clone appeared a single time. This chain connects TRBV11-2 to TRBJ2-3; 9 positions match TRBD2. Germline lookup yields CDR1 SGHAT and CDR2 FQNNGV. J gave up 0 bases and V 3 bases, and 4 bases lay outside the gene matches. There are 16 residues in the CDR3. CDR3 sequence: CASSFLAGTSTDTQYF. DNA for the CDR3: TGTGCCAGCAGCTTCCTAGCGGGGACTAGCACAGATACGCAGTATTTT.

The rearrangement joins TRBV4-2 to TRBJ2-2; D might be TRBD1 (6 bases). This CDR3 contains 18 residues. The V and J ends lost 0 bases and 4 bases respectively, with 18 bases between them. Germline V lookup: CDR1 LGHNA, CDR2 YNFKEQ. CDR3 nucleotide sequence: TGTGCCAGCAGCCAAGATCGGGGACAAGGCGTCGGCACCGGGGAGCTGTTTTTT. Amino acid sequence: CASSQDRGQGVGTGELFF.

This chain links TRBV5-1 with TRBJ2-2; perhaps TRBD1 as D (5 bases). This CDR3 is 15 amino acids long. Germline CDR1 SGHRS, CDR2 YFSETQ. Trimming stripped 4 bases from V and 4 bases from J, with 14 bases between. This chain's CDR3 is CASSPAQGSTGELFF. CDR3 sequence (DNA): TGCGCCAGCAGCCCGGCTCAGGGATCCACCGGGGAGCTGTTTTTT.

This chain links TRBV5-1 with TRBJ2-1; 13 bases align to TRBD2. This CDR3 spans 20 amino acids. J was trimmed by 0 bases and V by 3 bases; bases with no gene match: 12. Germline V lookup: CDR1 SGHRS, CDR2 YFSETQ. Here the CDR3 DNA reads TGCGCCAGCAGCTCTGCTGGACTAGCGGGGGCCCCGAGCTCCTACAATGAGCAGTTCTTC. Translation gives CASSSAGLAGAPSSYNEQFF.